This T cell receptor (beta chain) was recorded in a study of T cell therapy after organ transplantation (dated by TCRdb to between 2018 and 2020). Background for the entire study: Therapy products were autologous CMV-specific T cells expanded in vitro for about 13 days with a peptide pool of 30 HLA class I and II CMV epitopes. The study was a follow-up TRBV repertoire analysis of an open-label phase I trial of autologous CMV-specific adoptive T cell therapy in solid-organ transplant recipients. Among the ten patients, eight were classed as clinical responders, while two were classed as nonresponders. The median number of CMV-specific T cells given to patients was 1.92 x 10^8, delivered over 2 to 6 intravenous infusions. Only about 85% of the 10 patients had long-term post-therapy samples available. Pretherapy peripheral blood samples were collected before commencement of T cell therapy. Patients were given up to 6 doses of T cells at 2-week intervals and were followed for 25 to 35 weeks after finishing therapy. Points the paper makes about the study in general: The small number of expansions detected in nonresponders may reflect reduced sample coverage resulting from poor CD8+ T cell yield. Because the cohort was small, confounders such as concurrent antirejection and antiviral medications could not be assessed. Both transferred clonotypes and endogenous clonotypes not detected in the therapy products appeared to be included in post-therapy reconstitution. Fold change in CD8 clonality after therapy inversely correlated with pretherapy clonality, suggesting less biased repertoires were more receptive to remodeling. Before therapy, nonresponders had marked clonal expansions, and their repertoires changed minimally after therapy.

This specimen's time point label, interpreted: before start of T cell therapy. Solid-organ transplant recipients with drug-resistant/recurrent cytomegalovirus were included as patients. Over eight trial participants were chosen for repertoire analysis on the basis of the availability of post-therapy peripheral blood mononuclear cells. Viable CD3+CD8+CD4- lymphocytes were isolated from PBMCs by sorting on a BD FACSAria III. The Qiagen DNeasy Kit was used to extract genomic DNA from sorted cells. The immunoSEQ two-step, bias-controlled multiplex PCR assay was used to amplify TRB CDR3 regions from genomic DNA. CDR3 libraries were sequenced on an Illumina NextSeq 500. The published analysis was carried out like this. The immunoSEQ Analyzer platform handled the initial alignment and bioinformatics, which included bias normalization against synthetic CDR3 analogs. V, D and J genes were annotated according to IMGT database definitions. Further TRBV analyses used VDJtools version 1.1.10 and the R package tcR version 2.2.1.11 with default settings. For the GLIPH analysis, version 1.0 was run with default settings. To test for significant clonotype frequency changes in CDR3 sequences with at least 5 reads, a 2-sided binomial test with Benjamini-Hochberg correction (alpha = 0.01) was used. This immuneACCESS table, as held by TCRdb, lists in-frame sequences with V and J called but not all clones. Of the missing ones, under half trace to an unresolved V gene in checked studies; the others have no known cause. The DNA was the basis for D and trimming; V, J and clone size are from that table. Present in this sample are 45,000 to 60,000 clones, about 95% of which were seen just once. The ten largest clones take up about 3.1% of the sample.

Taken from cysteine to phenylalanine, the CDR3 has 12 residues. Left in the record is the CDR3 DNA by itself, 36 bases read in frame from the first base. CDR1 and CDR2 are drawn from the germline V gene (reference sequence): GTSNPN, SVGIG. V is cut by 1 base and J by 5 bases, and the space between the germline ends is 8 bases. In regard to this clone: Its antigen remains unidentified. It has no much larger one-base neighbor in the sample; base qualities were not kept.

This receptor chain uses TRBV30 and TRBJ1-1; there is no confident call for the D gene. The sequencing here drew on CD8+ T cells from blood, taken before autologous CMV-specific T cell therapy. This TCR derives from a human patient who had received a solid organ transplant and had CMV disease. In nucleotides, the sequence is TGTGCCTGGAGTGGGGGTGAGACTGAAGCTTTCTTT. Its translation is CAWSGGETEAFF.